This TCR beta chain derives from a study of blood T cell repertoires in COVID-19. CDR3 size: 14 residues. The germline gives CDR1 SQVTM, CDR2 ANQGSEA. V lost 6 bases and J lost 2, with 14 bases in between. Clones were read by immunoSEQ multiplex PCR, and TCRdb kept only the in-frame ones, dropping some. The sample holds about 140,000 clones; around 85% are singletons and the top ten take 6.2%. Donors were grouped by their self-reported clinical history. The material sequenced was PBMCs or T cells enriched from blood (not recorded which). The genes are TRBV29-1 and TRBJ2-1, with a possible D match to TRBD1 (7 bases). This sequence originates from a woman aged 35 to 49 who had recovered from COVID-19. The DNA of the CDR3 is TGCAGCGTCGATCAGGGGGGACCCTACAATGAGCAGTTCTTC. It yields the protein CSVDQGGPYNEQFF.